This T cell receptor beta chain emerged from a study of TIL therapy for anti-PD-1-resistant metastatic lung cancer. Trimming stripped 7 bases from V and 0 bases from J, with 6 bases between. In germline, CDR1 is LNHDA, CDR2 SQIVND (reference sequence). The CDR3 spans 12 residues. The immunoSEQ assay was v3. Assay used: immunoSEQ multiplex PCR; TCRdb lists only in-frame clones, some missing. Of about 50,000 clones listed, about two thirds are singletons. Documented time point: pre-treatment sample, taken before nivolumab and TIL therapy. Tumor tissue came from excised metastases, mostly pleural nodules or supraclavicular lymph nodes.

The input for sequencing was tumor tissue, taken at baseline. The chain combines TRBV19 with TRBJ1-1; D might be TRBD1 (5 bases). This TCR derives from a person aged 25 to 80 with non-small cell lung cancer. CDR3 amino acids: CASMGLNTEAFF. CDR3 in DNA: TGTGCCAGTATGGGGCTGAACACTGAAGCTTTCTTT.